The T cell receptor (beta chain) described here comes from a study of blood T cell repertoires in COVID-19. Looking at the study overall: T cells, B-cell-depleted T cells, or PBMCs supplied cDNA or gDNA.

The method was immunoSEQ multiplex PCR; TCRdb's version includes in-frame clones alone and lacks a portion of them. The table shows around 300,000 clones, with just under 90% occurring only once. Germline CDR1 reads MNHEY; CDR2 reads SMNVEV (reference sequence). The V gene lost 6 bases and the J gene lost 5 bases, with 13 bases spanning the gap. The CDR3 loop spans 14 amino acids. This clone was observed a few times. The rearrangement joins TRBV27 to TRBJ2-2, with a tentative D call TRBD1 (6 bases). The sequencing sample was made of PBMCs or T cells enriched from blood (not recorded which). The sequence was collected from a woman between 55 and 75 years old who had recovered from COVID-19. In DNA, the CDR3 is TGTGCCAGCAGCATGACAGGACCTACCGGGGAGCTGTTTTTT. Residues: CASSMTGPTGELFF.